A few counts support the clone carrying this TCR beta chain. Its matching antigen is unknown. The data stem from a study of beta chain features in type 1 diabetes. Study-wide results and caveats: The study found moderately but significantly shorter TCRB CDR3s in all four CD4+ subsets of Type 1 diabetes patients.

Using CD45RO/CCR7/CD25/CD127/CD95/CD27, CD4+ naive, central memory, regulatory and stem cell-like memory cells were sorted. Expressed TCRB transcripts were sequenced because the isolated RNA had all been reverse transcribed beforehand. Here immunoSEQ multiplex PCR was the method, and the copy in TCRdb shows in-frame clones only, minus some. The repertoire holds over 200,000 clones, with roughly a tenth as singletons. The TCR originated in a man younger than 40 with type 1 diabetes. The sequenced material came from naive CD4+ T cells from blood.

The CDR3 sequence: CASSQETGANTGELFF. CDR3 bases: TGCGCCAGCAGCCAAGAGACAGGAGCAAACACCGGGGAGCTGTTTTTT. The chain combines TRBV4-1 with TRBJ2-2, with D possibly being TRBD1 (6 bases). Trimming pared 0 bases from V and 2 bases from J, leaving 10 bases between. The CDR3 has 16 amino acids. Germline CDR1 is MGHRA and CDR2 is YSYEKL.